These 26 T cell receptor beta chains originate from one sample sequenced in a study of regulatory T cells in long-lasting Graves disease. Time point noted: newly diagnosed GD, antithyroid drugs for less than 3 months. After RNA was extracted from PBMCs, the TCR library was made from it. Arm-PCR of CDR3 regions and iRepertoire HTBI primers were used to build TCR beta libraries. TCRdb called the multiplex PCR reads again in MiXCR, with one record for every CDR3 protein. In the table there are around 450,000 distinct CDR3 sequences, roughly 15% of which are singletons. The same data also went into a second study, on T cells in Graves' hyperthyroidism and ophthalmopathy.

Source: peripheral blood mononuclear cells (PBMCs), taken at new diagnosis, from a patient treated with antithyroid drugs. The receptors here all came from a middle-aged man with Graves disease.

This clonotype appeared many times. The chain employs TRBV3-1 and TRBJ2-7; 9 bases agree with TRBD2. Germline V gives CDR1 LGHDT, CDR2 YNNKEL (reference sequence). Trimming cost V 3 bases and J 2 bases; bases outside gene matches: 5. The CDR3 is made up of 15 amino acids. The CDR3, as DNA: TGTGCCAGCAGCCAGGCTAGCGGGACACCCTACGAGCAGTACTTC. Protein product: CASSQASGTPYEQYF.

The chain employs TRBV30 and TRBJ2-2, with 7 bases identical to TRBD1. The junction had 6 bases not matched to a gene; V was cut back by 1 base and J by 7 bases. The germline V gene encodes CDR1 GTSNPN and CDR2 SVGIG (reference sequence). This CDR3 contains 14 residues. The CDR3 DNA reads TGTGCCTGGAGTGGACAGGGCCGGTACGGGGAGCTGTTTTTT. This gives the protein CAWSGQGRYGELFF.

The rearrangement links TRBV5-4 to TRBJ1-1; D perhaps matches TRBD1 (5 bases). CDR3 size: 14 residues. Germline CDR1 is SGHNT and CDR2 is YYREEE (reference sequence). V lost 4 bases to trimming and J lost 6 bases, with 16 bases between them. CDR3: CASSTGGVLAEAFF. CDR3 sequence (DNA): TGTGCCAGCAGCACCGGGGGGGTTCTCGCTGAAGCTTTCTTT.

A few counts support this clonotype. CDR3 DNA sequence: TGTGCCAGCAGCCAAGTAATTTACGAGCAGTACTTC. It codes for CASSQVIYEQYF. This chain joins TRBV14 and TRBJ2-7; no reliable D call. V was cut by 1 base and J by 4 bases, with 5 bases left in between. The CDR3 runs 12 residues. In germline, CDR1 is SGHDN, CDR2 FVKESK.

The CDR3 DNA reads as TGCGCCAGCAGCCATAGGGACAGGGCCCAGCATGAGCAGTTCTTC. It translates to CASSHRDRAQHEQFF. The chain is built from TRBV4-1 and TRBJ2-1; TRBD1 matches 9 bases. The trim removed 3 bases at V and 8 bases at J, leaving 8 bases unmatched. The CDR3 spans 15 residues. Germline lookup yields CDR1 MGHRA and CDR2 YSYEKL.

This clonotype was seen many times. The chain links TRBV5-1 to TRBJ1-2; no firm D call. The CDR3 covers 17 residues. V was cut by 0 bases and J by 3 bases, with 18 bases left in between. In germline, CDR1 is SGHRS, CDR2 YFSETQ. CDR3 in DNA: TGCGCCAGCAGCTTGGTCGCCACGTTCGGGAGTTACTATGGCTACACCTTC. This encodes CASSLVATFGSYYGYTF.

This clonotype occurred many times. The V and J genes are TRBV6-1 and TRBJ2-1; maybe TRBD2 (6 bases). V gave up 6 bases and J gave up 2 bases, with 17 bases separating them. The germline gives CDR1 MNHNS, CDR2 SASEGT. The CDR3 has 16 residues. The CDR3 region is CASRTQPGDPYNEQFF. CDR3 sequence (DNA): TGTGCCAGCAGGACTCAGCCGGGGGACCCCTACAATGAGCAGTTCTTC.

This clonotype was seen only a few times. This chain connects TRBV19 to TRBJ1-1; TRBD1 might be the D (5 bases). The CDR3 is 13 amino acids. CDR1 is LNHDA, CDR2 SQIVND, per germline (reference sequence). V dropped 7 bases and J dropped 7 bases, with 16 bases sitting between them. In DNA form, the CDR3 reads TGTGCCAGTACCCCGGGGGGGTCCCTTGAAGCTTTCTTT. Translating gives CASTPGGSLEAFF.

This clonotype was observed at least ten times. This chain connects TRBV5-1 to TRBJ2-1; D may be TRBD2 (5 bases). Germline CDR1 and CDR2: SGHRS and YFSETQ. V lost 0 bases and J 1 base, leaving 11 bases between the germline ends. The CDR3 is made up of 16 amino acids. The CDR3, as DNA: TGCGCCAGCAGCTTGGTAAGCCAGCGGTCCTACAATGAGCAGTTCTTC. Amino acid sequence: CASSLVSQRSYNEQFF.

This clonotype was recorded at least ten times. The rearrangement uses TRBV24-1 and TRBJ2-1, with 8 bases matching TRBD1. V gave up 4 bases and J gave up 8 bases; unmatched junction bases: 12. This CDR3 is built from 16 residues. Germline V gene lookup returns CDR1 KGHDR and CDR2 SFDVKD. The CDR3: CATSDPQGGRKDEQFF. Here the CDR3 DNA reads TGTGCCACCAGTGACCCACAGGGGGGCCGAAAGGATGAGCAGTTCTTC.

This clonotype showed up many times. The rearrangement uses TRBV2 and TRBJ2-7; 12 nucleotides align to TRBD2. The trim removed 5 bases at V and 5 bases at J, leaving 7 bases unmatched. This CDR3 comprises 15 residues. Germline CDR1 and CDR2: SNHLY and FYNNEI. CDR3 nucleotide sequence: TGTGCCAGCAGTCCCCTGACTAGCGGGAGAGACGAGCAGTACTTC. This codes for CASSPLTSGRDEQYF.

This clonotype has at least ten counts. The J gene is TRBJ2-1, the V gene TRBV20-1; 7 nucleotides match TRBD1. In germline, CDR1 is DFQATT, CDR2 SNEGSKA (reference sequence). The ends lost 1 base at V and 4 bases at J; junction bases unmatched: 10. The CDR3 consists of 16 residues. The CDR3 region has the DNA TGCAGTGCTAGAGTCAGACAGGGTCGGAAGTACAATGAGCAGTTCTTC. Translation: CSARVRQGRKYNEQFF.

This clonotype was counted at least ten times. The chain links TRBV27 to TRBJ2-1; 7 nucleotides match TRBD1. The trim removed 6 bases at V and 10 bases at J, leaving 12 bases unmatched. Germline lookup yields CDR1 MNHEY and CDR2 SMNVEV (reference sequence). This CDR3 is 14 amino acids long. CDR3 region: CASSPRLGGNEQFF. CDR3 bases: TGTGCCAGCAGCCCACGGTTAGGGGGCAACGAGCAGTTCTTC.

This clonotype was detected many times. This chain joins TRBV15 and TRBJ2-7; D assignment may be TRBD1 or TRBD2 (5 bases each). V lost 3 bases and J 2 bases, leaving 11 bases between the germline ends. This CDR3 contains 14 residues. The germline V gene encodes CDR1 LNHNV and CDR2 YYDKDF (reference sequence). CDR3 region: CATSSGTVPYEQYF. DNA of the CDR3: TGTGCCACCAGCAGCGGGACCGTCCCCTACGAGCAGTACTTC.

This clonotype was recorded a few times. The chain recombines TRBV6-5 with TRBJ1-1; a weak D match, TRBD1 (5 bases). The V and J ends lost 1 base and 1 base respectively, with 7 bases between them. Germline CDR1 and CDR2: MNHEY and SVGAGI. The CDR3 sequence is 14 residues long. The CDR3 reads CASSYWGENTEAFF. In DNA, the CDR3 is TGTGCCAGCAGTTACTGGGGGGAGAACACTGAAGCTTTCTTT.

This chain links TRBV15 with TRBJ2-1, with TRBD2 identical over 13 bases. This CDR3 contains 15 residues. After removal of 5 bases from V and 5 bases from J, the junction contained 3 bases not matched to a gene. CDR1 and CDR2 (germline): LNHNV, YYDKDF (reference sequence). Written as DNA, the CDR3 is TGTGCCACCAGCCCCGGGACTAGCGGGAACAATGAGCAGTTCTTC. This encodes CATSPGTSGNNEQFF.

This clonotype was seen ten or more times. The chain is built from TRBV6-2 or TRBV6-3 and TRBJ2-1, with 11 bases that match TRBD2. The CDR3 is 16 residues long. Germline lookup yields CDR1 MNHEY and CDR2 SVGEGT. Trimming removed 0 bases from V and 9 bases from J; junction bases left unmatched: 7. The CDR3 region is CASSYSSSGRASEQFF. As DNA, the CDR3 is TGTGCCAGCAGTTACTCGAGTAGCGGGAGGGCCAGTGAGCAGTTCTTC.

This clonotype has a count of ten or more. This chain uses TRBV20-1 with TRBJ2-3; D is perhaps TRBD2 (5 bases). CDR1 DFQATT and CDR2 SNEGSKA come from the germline V gene (reference sequence). V gave up 6 bases and J gave up 0 bases, with 16 bases separating them. The CDR3 extends over 15 amino acids. CDR3 residues: CSAPRAERSTDTQYF. The CDR3 DNA follows: TGCAGTGCCCCGAGGGCGGAAAGAAGCACAGATACGCAGTATTTT.

As to this clonotype: This may arise from a read error, as a much more abundant clone is one base away. The V gene is TRBV12-3 or TRBV12-4, the J gene TRBJ2-7; perhaps TRBD2 as D (6 bases). The CDR3 is made up of 12 amino acids. V was trimmed by 3 bases and J by 5 bases, leaving 8 bases between them. DNA of the CDR3: TGTGCCAGCAGTTTCTGGACTAACGAGCAGTACTTC. Translating gives CASSFWTNEQYF.

This clonotype was recorded at least ten times. The chain has TRBV20-1 and TRBJ2-7, with D perhaps TRBD2 (5 bases). The CDR3 loop spans 13 amino acids. Germline-derived CDR1 and CDR2 are DFQATT and SNEGSKA (reference sequence). The ends were cut back, 1 base at V and 3 bases at J, with 10 bases in the middle. The chain's CDR3 is CSARASGVYEQYF. The CDR3 coding sequence is TGCAGTGCTAGAGCGAGCGGAGTCTACGAGCAGTACTTC.

This clonotype was recorded many times. V usage is TRBV7-9 and J usage is TRBJ2-3, with D possibly being TRBD2 (6 bases). The CDR3 runs 13 residues. V lost 4 bases to trimming and J lost 9 bases, with 14 bases between them. Germline V gene lookup returns CDR1 SEHNR and CDR2 FQNEAQ (reference sequence). The CDR3 coding sequence is TGTGCCAGCAGCTCGACGGTTGCGGGGACGCAGTATTTT. Translating gives CASSSTVAGTQYF.

This clonotype occurred many times. The chain employs TRBV7-9 and TRBJ2-1, with a possible D match to TRBD1 (6 bases). The V end lost 1 base, the J end lost 5 bases, and 9 bases lay between the germline ends. This CDR3 has 14 residues. Germline V gives CDR1 SEHNR, CDR2 FQNEAQ (reference sequence). The CDR3 region has the DNA TGTGCCAGCAGCTTAGTGTGGACAGACAATGAGCAGTTCTTC. It is translated as CASSLVWTDNEQFF.

As regards this clonotype: The conserved phenylalanine or tryptophan normally closing the CDR3 is absent here, so this likely arose from a read error. The chain recombines TRBV15 with TRBJ2-7; D not certain. The V gene lost 0 bases and the J gene lost 6 bases, with 15 bases spanning the gap. Germline loops: CDR1 LNHNV, CDR2 YYDKDF (reference sequence). The CDR3 is 15 residues long. CDR3: CATSRDPGDTIEQYL. The CDR3, as DNA: TGTGCCACCAGCAGAGACCCCGGAGATACGATCGAGCAGTACCTC.

This clonotype was detected ten times or more. The chain is built from TRBV5-1 and TRBJ2-5; 8 nucleotides line up with TRBD1. The germline CDR1 and CDR2 sequences are SGHRS and YFSETQ. This CDR3 has 14 residues. After removal of 3 bases from V and 1 base from J, the junction contained 2 bases not matched to a gene. The CDR3 DNA is TGCGCCAGCAGCTGGACAGGGAGCCAAGAGACCCAGTACTTC. Protein product: CASSWTGSQETQYF.

The rearrangement uses TRBV28 and TRBJ2-2, with 15 bases fitting TRBD2. CDR1 MDHEN and CDR2 SYDVKM come from the germline V gene. The CDR3 runs to 17 residues. With V trimmed by 6 bases and J by 2 bases, 4 bases remained unmatched. The CDR3 spells CASRGLAGGPNTGELFF. DNA for the CDR3: TGTGCCAGCAGAGGACTAGCGGGAGGGCCTAACACCGGGGAGCTGTTTTTT.

This clonotype was observed at least ten times. V gene TRBV18 combines with J gene TRBJ1-5, with 9 bases identical to TRBD1. CDR1 and CDR2 (germline): KGHSH, LQKENI. V trimming: 5 bases; J trimming: 2 bases; junction bases outside the gene matches: 4. CDR3 length: 15 residues. CDR3 in DNA: TGTGCCAGCTCAAGACAGGGGGGTGGCAATCAGCCCCAGCATTTT. Its protein product is CASSRQGGGNQPQHF. Together with reference TRBV18 and TRBJ1-5, the CDR3 gives the full variable domain: NAGVMQNPRHLVRRRGQEARLRCSPMKGHSHVYWYRQLPEEGLKFMVYLQKENIIDESGMPKERFSAEFPKEGPSILRIQQVVRGDSAAYFCASSRQGGGNQPQHFGDGTRLSIL.